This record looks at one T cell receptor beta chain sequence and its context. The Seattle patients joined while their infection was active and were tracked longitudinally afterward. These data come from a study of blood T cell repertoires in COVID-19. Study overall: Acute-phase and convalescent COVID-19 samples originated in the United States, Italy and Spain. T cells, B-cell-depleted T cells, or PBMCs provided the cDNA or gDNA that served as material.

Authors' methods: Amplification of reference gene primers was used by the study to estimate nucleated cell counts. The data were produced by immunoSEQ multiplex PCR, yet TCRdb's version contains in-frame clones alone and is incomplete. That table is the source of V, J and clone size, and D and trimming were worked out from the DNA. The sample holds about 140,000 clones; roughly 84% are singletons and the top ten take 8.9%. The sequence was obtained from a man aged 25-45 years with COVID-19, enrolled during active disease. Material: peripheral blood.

For the CDR3, the DNA is TGTGCCAGCCTCGGGGGGCTGGGGGCTCGGGAAAAACTGTTTTTT. Translation: CASLGGLGAREKLFF. This rearrangement joins TRBV3-1 (or the pseudogene TRBV3-2) to TRBJ1-4, with D maybe TRBD1 (6 bases). Germline V gene sequence: CDR1 LGHDT, CDR2 YNNKEL (reference sequence). Trimming removed 8 bases at V and 8 bases at J, with 21 bases between. The CDR3 extends over 15 amino acids.